The 5 T cell receptor beta chains below were found in one sample sequenced in a study of response to subunit inactivated influenza vaccine. TCRdb processed the RT-PCR reads anew with MiXCR; each CDR3 protein has one entry. Here the sample spans about 700,000 distinct CDR3 sequences, 11% to 15% being singletons. The sequenced sample was PBMCs from blood, obtained 14 days before vaccination. These receptors all come from a man aged 50-60 years who received an inactivated influenza vaccine.

There are a few counts of this clonotype. The chain links TRBV9 to TRBJ2-7; D gene ambiguous. There are 14 residues in the CDR3. Trimming cost V 0 bases and J 4 bases, with 11 bases left between them. CDR1 SGDLS and CDR2 YYNGEE come from the germline V gene. The CDR3 coding sequence is TGTGCCAGCAGCGTAGGTTTGGACGGATACGAGCAGTACTTC. Its protein is CASSVGLDGYEQYF.

This rearrangement joins TRBV5-6 to TRBJ2-7; a weak D match, TRBD2 (5 bases). There are 14 residues in the CDR3. The germline V and J ends were trimmed by 4 bases and 2 bases, with 13 bases remaining between them. In germline, CDR1 is SGHDT, CDR2 YYEEEE. In DNA, the CDR3 is TGTGCCAGCAGCCGCTCACTAGAGGCCTACGAGCAGTACTTC. It encodes CASSRSLEAYEQYF.

The gene calls are TRBV6-1 and TRBJ1-5; D is uncertain. V lost 6 bases and J 4 bases, leaving 16 bases between the germline ends. This CDR3 comprises 15 residues. The germline gives CDR1 MNHNS, CDR2 SASEGT. The CDR3 protein is CASRPSLGGNQPQHF. In DNA, the CDR3 is TGTGCCAGCAGACCCTCTCTAGGCGGAAATCAGCCCCAGCATTTT.

This clonotype showed up many times. J is TRBJ2-2 and V is TRBV6-5; D is unclear. There are 13 residues in the CDR3. Trimming removed 2 bases from V and 6 bases from J, with 7 bases in between. Germline lookup yields CDR1 MNHEY and CDR2 SVGAGI. The DNA of the CDR3 is TGTGCCAGCAGTTACGGCGGCGCCGGGGAGCTGTTTTTT. It yields the protein CASSYGGAGELFF.

This clonotype has a handful of counts. The CDR3 loop reads CASSPKGPGTTVADTQYF. The CDR3 DNA reads as TGTGCCAGCTCACCTAAAGGCCCGGGCACCACTGTCGCAGATACGCAGTATTTT. J is TRBJ2-3 and V is TRBV18; no definite D call. Trimming shortened V by 3 bases and J by 4 bases, and 23 bases separated the two germline ends. Per the germline V gene, CDR1 is KGHSH and CDR2 is LQKENI. This CDR3 is 18 amino acids long. Full variable domain (outside the CDR3, taken from reference TRBV18 and TRBJ2-3): NAGVMQNPRHLVRRRGQEARLRCSPMKGHSHVYWYRQLPEEGLKFMVYLQKENIIDESGMPKERFSAEFPKEGPSILRIQQVVRGDSAAYFCASSPKGPGTTVADTQYFGPGTRLTVL.